A single sample gave rise to the 13 T cell receptor beta chains below, sequenced in a study of blood T cell repertoires in COVID-19. Sequencing was performed with immunoSEQ multiplex PCR; in TCRdb, only in-frame clones are kept and a portion is missing. There are about 270,000 clones in the sample; 70% to 90% occur only once, and about 12% lies in the top ten. Sequenced: peripheral blood. The receptors stem from a woman in her twenties or thirties with COVID-19, enrolled during active disease.

This chain joins TRBV4-2 and TRBJ2-7; 7 nucleotides agree with TRBD2. The germline CDR1 and CDR2 sequences are LGHNA and YNFKEQ. The CDR3 runs 15 residues. Trimming cost V 5 bases and J 1 base; bases outside gene matches: 8. CDR3 coding DNA: TGTGCCAGCAGCTCTCGGGACTACCCTTCCTACGAGCAGTACTTC. Protein: CASSSRDYPSYEQYF.

The chain uses TRBV19 and TRBJ1-5; D may be TRBD1 (6 bases). Germline CDR1 reads LNHDA; CDR2 reads SQIVND (reference sequence). The CDR3 extends over 15 amino acids. V was shortened by 1 base and J by 6 bases, with 13 bases between the two germline ends. Written as DNA, the CDR3 is TGTGCCAGTAGTATAGTAGGGGGGGCAGTTCAGCCCCAGCATTTT. It translates to CASSIVGGAVQPQHF. Together with reference TRBV19 and TRBJ1-5, the CDR3 gives the full variable domain: DGGITQSPKYLFRKEGQNVTLSCEQNLNHDAMYWYRQDPGQGLRLIYYSQIVNDFQKGDIAEGYSVSREKKESFPLTVTSAQKNPTAFYLCASSIVGGAVQPQHFGDGTRLSIL.

The rearrangement uses TRBV3-1 (or the pseudogene TRBV3-2) and TRBJ2-1, with TRBD2 matching 13 bases. J gave up 5 bases and V 3 bases, and 10 bases lay outside the gene matches. CDR1 LGHDT and CDR2 YNNKEL come from the germline V gene (reference sequence). The CDR3 consists of 18 residues. For the CDR3, the DNA is TGTGCCAGCAGCCACCGAGGGGGACTAGCGGGGCGACACAATGAGCAGTTCTTC. Translation: CASSHRGGLAGRHNEQFF.

V usage is TRBV6-5 and J usage is TRBJ1-2; 9 bases map to TRBD1. Germline loops: CDR1 MNHEY, CDR2 SVGAGI. With 6 bases clipped from V and 0 bases from J, the junction kept 5 bases outside the gene matches. This CDR3 spans 15 amino acids. This CDR3 reads CASSARQGANYGYTF. In DNA form, the CDR3 reads TGTGCCAGCAGCGCGAGACAGGGGGCTAACTATGGCTACACCTTC.

This chain connects TRBV5-5 to TRBJ1-1, with 9 positions matching TRBD1. V shed 4 bases, J shed 4 bases, and the junction held 5 bases outside the gene matches. Germline V CDR1 and CDR2: SGHKS, YYEKEE (reference sequence). This CDR3 comprises 14 residues. The CDR3 sequence: CASSLQDRGTEAFF. DNA of the CDR3: TGTGCCAGCAGCCTACAGGACAGGGGCACTGAAGCTTTCTTT.

This rearrangement joins TRBV5-4 to TRBJ2-3; 15 nucleotides agree with TRBD2. J gave up 3 bases and V 0 bases, and 5 bases lay outside the gene matches. The CDR3 contains 18 residues. CDR1 and CDR2 from the germline V gene are SGHNT and YYREEE (reference sequence). As DNA, the CDR3 is TGTGCCAGCAGCTTGGGAGGGACTAGCGGGGGGTTAACAGATACGCAGTATTTT. Translation gives CASSLGGTSGGLTDTQYF.

The genes are TRBV5-5 and TRBJ1-2, with D possibly TRBD1 on 5 matching bases. This CDR3 is built from 15 residues. Trimming took 1 base from V and 4 from J, leaving 14 bases between them. The germline gives CDR1 SGHKS, CDR2 YYEKEE (reference sequence). The CDR3 reads CASSLFQGGTYGYTF. The CDR3 bases are TGTGCCAGCAGCTTGTTCCAGGGAGGAACCTATGGCTACACCTTC. Combining the CDR3 with reference TRBV5-5 and TRBJ1-2 gives the whole variable domain DAGVTQSPTHLIKTRGQQVTLRCSPISGHKSVSWYQQVLGQGPQFIFQYYEKEERGRGNFPDRFSARQFPNYSSELNVNALLLGDSALYLCASSLFQGGTYGYTFGSGTRLTVV.

The chain recombines TRBV10-1 with TRBJ2-3; TRBD2 aligns across 9 bases. CDR3 size: 17 residues. V shed 4 bases and J 5 bases; nucleotides not matched to a gene: 13. Germline V CDR1 and CDR2: WNHNN, SYGVQD (reference sequence). This chain's CDR3 is CASSGRAGGRLEDTQYF. The CDR3 DNA is TGCGCCAGCAGTGGGAGAGCGGGGGGCCGTCTGGAAGATACGCAGTATTTT.

The J gene is TRBJ2-1, the V gene TRBV5-1; D is undetermined. V was cut by 2 bases and J by 5 bases, with 8 bases left in between. CDR1 SGHRS and CDR2 YFSETQ come from the germline V gene. The CDR3 runs 13 residues. The CDR3 DNA is TGCGCCAGCAGCTTAGTGCCAGACAATGAGCAGTTCTTC. Translation: CASSLVPDNEQFF.

V is TRBV18 and J is TRBJ2-7; TRBD1 is a possible D gene (6 bases). Per germline, CDR1 KGHSH and CDR2 LQKENI. V lost 4 bases to trimming and J lost 5 bases, with 15 bases between them. The CDR3 contains 14 residues. CDR3 protein: CASSRDNVGNEQYF. The CDR3 DNA reads as TGTGCCAGCTCACGGGACAACGTCGGGAACGAGCAGTACTTC.

The chain has TRBV7-8 and TRBJ1-2, with 9 bases matching TRBD1. The CDR3 is 16 amino acids. Trimming at V came to 2 bases and at J to 8 bases, leaving 12 bases not matched to a gene. CDR1 is SGHVS and CDR2 is FQNEAQ in the germline V gene. The CDR3 loop reads CASSLIQGQGHSGYTF. As DNA, the CDR3 is TGTGCCAGCAGCTTAATTCAGGGACAGGGACATTCCGGCTACACCTTC.

The chain couples TRBV2 to TRBJ2-5, with 9 bases aligning to TRBD1. The CDR3 spans 16 residues. The ends lost 4 bases at V and 0 bases at J; junction bases unmatched: 6. Germline V gives CDR1 SNHLY, CDR2 FYNNEI. This CDR3 is CASSGGQGTYQETQYF. The CDR3 nucleotides are TGTGCCAGCAGTGGGGGACAGGGAACGTACCAAGAGACCCAGTACTTC.

Here the CDR3 reads CASSFWPNTEAFF. The CDR3 DNA is TGTGCCAGCAGTTTTTGGCCGAACACTGAAGCTTTCTTT. The chain links TRBV28 to TRBJ1-1, with D uncertain. This CDR3 region has 13 residues. Trimming removed 3 bases from V and 1 base from J, with 6 bases in between. Germline-derived CDR1 and CDR2 are MDHEN and SYDVKM.